These 16 T cell receptor beta chains originate from one sample sequenced in a study of cytomegalovirus exposure and HLA in healthy donors (dated by TCRdb to between 2016 and 2019). Receptor amplification or capture employed the immunoSEQ multiplex PCR assay. For the multiplex PCR, a mixture combining 60 forward primers for TCR Vbeta segments and 13 reverse primers for TCR Jbeta segments was used. The clones in this table, taken by TCRdb from immuneACCESS, are in-frame only. Not every clone is retained; where verified, under half of the shortfall comes from an unresolved V gene, and the cause of the rest is unknown. In all, the sample holds 160,000 or so clones, and 80% to 90% of those were seen once. The ten largest clones capture roughly 6.7% of the sample. The sequenced sample was PBMCs. These receptors were taken from a man aged 50 to 59 in good health and CMV-seropositive.

The chain's CDR3 is CASGWRGPGTEAFF. Here the CDR3 DNA reads TGTGCTAGTGGTTGGAGAGGCCCAGGGACTGAAGCTTTCTTT. The chain links TRBV12-5 to TRBJ1-1; TRBD1 is a possible D gene (5 bases). The germline V and J ends were trimmed by 4 bases and 5 bases, with 14 bases remaining between them. The germline gives CDR1 LGHNT, CDR2 FRNRAP. This CDR3 spans 14 amino acids. Full variable domain (missing parts from reference TRBV12-5 and TRBJ1-1): DARVTQTPRHKVTEMGQEVTMRCQPILGHNTVFWYRQTMMQGLELLAYFRNRAPLDDSGMPKDRFSAEMPDATLATLKIQPSEPRDSAVYFCASGWRGPGTEAFFGQGTRLTVV.

The chain is built from TRBV19 and TRBJ1-1; D is undetermined. This CDR3 is built from 13 residues. From germline, CDR1 is LNHDA and CDR2 SQIVND (reference sequence). V lost 3 bases to trimming and J lost 0 bases, with 5 bases between them. Here the CDR3 DNA reads TGTGCCAGTAGTATCAGGCTGAACACTGAAGCTTTCTTT. Protein: CASSIRLNTEAFF.

The rearrangement uses TRBV9 and TRBJ2-3, with D possibly matching TRBD2 (7 bases). The CDR3 runs to 16 residues. Trimming took 4 bases from V and 6 from J, leaving 21 bases between them. Germline V lookup: CDR1 SGDLS, CDR2 YYNGEE. CDR3 protein: CASSPLGGGADDTQYF. CDR3 coding DNA: TGTGCCAGCAGCCCTCTAGGAGGGGGGGCCGATGATACGCAGTATTTT.

The V call is TRBV7-8, the J call TRBJ2-3; TRBD2 might be the D (6 bases). This CDR3 is built from 18 residues. V gave up 0 bases and J gave up 0 bases, with 16 bases separating them. The germline V gene encodes CDR1 SGHVS and CDR2 FQNEAQ. CDR3 DNA sequence: TGTGCCAGCAGCTTAGCGCCGGGCGCGGGGTCTAGCACAGATACGCAGTATTTT. Translation gives CASSLAPGAGSSTDTQYF. Full variable domain (missing parts from reference TRBV7-8 and TRBJ2-3): GAGVSQSPRYKVAKRGQDVALRCDPISGHVSLFWYQQALGQGPEFLTYFQNEAQLDKSGLPSDRFFAERPEGSVSTLKIQRTQQEDSAVYLCASSLAPGAGSSTDTQYFGPGTRLTVL.

This sequence joins TRBV6-1 and TRBJ1-1; D not resolved. This CDR3 has 14 amino acids. The germline CDR1 and CDR2 sequences are MNHNS and SASEGT. V gave up 7 bases and J gave up 5 bases, with 17 bases separating them. The CDR3, as DNA: TGTGCCAGCATCCTTGTGGAGGGTAAAACTGAAGCTTTCTTT. Protein product: CASILVEGKTEAFF.

In regard to this clone: Compared with germline, one end of the junction differs, possibly owing to a read error. J is TRBJ1-5 and V is TRBV6-6; D possibly corresponds to TRBD1 (6 bases). The CDR3 has 14 amino acids. Germline V gene lookup returns CDR1 MNHNY and CDR2 SVGAGI (reference sequence). This CDR3 is CASRSDSSDQPQHF. Written as DNA, the CDR3 is TGTGCCAGCAGATCGGACAGTAGCGATCAGCCCCAGCATTTT.

The rearrangement uses TRBV6-5 and TRBJ2-2; possibly TRBD2 for D (5 bases). V was trimmed by 4 bases and J by 5 bases, leaving 8 bases between them. CDR1 and CDR2 (germline): MNHEY, SVGAGI. There are 13 residues in the CDR3. CDR3 residues: CASSSTRTGELFF. The CDR3 nucleotides read TGTGCCAGCAGTTCCACTAGGACCGGGGAGCTGTTTTTT.

The genes are TRBV7-8 and TRBJ2-1, with TRBD1 matching 7 bases. CDR3 length: 15 residues. V dropped 3 bases and J dropped 4; count of bases not matched to a gene: 6. The germline V gene has CDR1 SGHVS and CDR2 FQNEAQ. The CDR3 DNA reads as TGTGCCAGCAGCTTGGACAGGAGGATATACAATGAGCAGTTCTTC. The encoded protein is CASSLDRRIYNEQFF.

V usage is TRBV5-1 and J usage is TRBJ2-1; 14 nucleotides match TRBD2. In germline, CDR1 is SGHRS, CDR2 YFSETQ. The ends lost 0 bases at V and 10 bases at J; junction bases unmatched: 6. This CDR3 contains 16 residues. CDR3 protein: CASSLVGTSGSGEQFF. The CDR3 DNA follows: TGCGCCAGCAGCTTGGTAGGGACTAGCGGGAGTGGGGAGCAGTTCTTC.

The J gene is TRBJ2-1, the V gene TRBV7-8; 11 bases fit TRBD1. Germline values: CDR1 SGHVS, CDR2 FQNEAQ. Unmatched junction bases numbered 9, after V lost 4 bases and J lost 7 bases. The CDR3 has 16 residues. The CDR3 spells CASSSPRTGGWNEQFF. For the CDR3, the DNA is TGTGCCAGCAGCTCCCCCCGGACAGGGGGCTGGAATGAGCAGTTCTTC.

This rearrangement joins TRBV6-1 to TRBJ2-2, with D perhaps matching TRBD2 (6 bases). Germline V gene lookup returns CDR1 MNHNS and CDR2 SASEGT. V lost 6 bases to trimming and J lost 6 bases, with 8 bases between them. The CDR3 contains 12 residues. CDR3 bases: TGTGCCAGCAGGGGACTGCCCGGGGAGCTGTTTTTT. It translates to CASRGLPGELFF.

The V call is TRBV27, the J call TRBJ2-7; perhaps D is TRBD1 or TRBD2 (5 bases each). The CDR3 has 14 amino acids. Trimming left V 0 bases short and J 7 bases short, with 13 bases between. Germline lookup yields CDR1 MNHEY and CDR2 SMNVEV (reference sequence). CDR3 protein: CASSLSGGWGEQYV. The CDR3 DNA sequence: TGTGCCAGCAGTTTATCCGGCGGCTGGGGGGAGCAGTACGTC.

The CDR3 nucleotides read TGCGCCAGCAGTCCAAGGGGGATTGAGCAGTTCTTC. Translation gives CASSPRGIEQFF. The J gene is TRBJ2-1, the V gene TRBV4-1, with a possible D match to TRBD1 (6 bases). This CDR3 spans 12 amino acids. Deletions cut 6 bases from V and 9 bases from J, with 12 bases between. CDR1 and CDR2 (germline): MGHRA, YSYEKL.

The V call is TRBV6-1, the J call TRBJ2-1; no clear D gene. Germline V lookup: CDR1 MNHNS, CDR2 SASEGT. CDR3 length equals 15 residues. Trimming took 0 bases from V and 9 from J, leaving 15 bases between them. CDR3 in amino acids: CASSEAGRPLGEQFF. The CDR3 DNA sequence: TGTGCCAGCAGTGAAGCAGGCAGGCCCTTGGGTGAGCAGTTCTTC.

CDR3 residues: CASSSTENQPQHF. The CDR3 region has the DNA TGTGCCAGCAGCTCGACGGAGAATCAGCCCCAGCATTTT. The rearrangement uses TRBV7-2 and TRBJ1-5; no firm D call. Looked up from germline, CDR1 is SGHTA and CDR2 is FQGNSA. The CDR3 spans 13 residues. Trimming left V 4 bases short and J 4 bases short, with 8 bases between.

The rearrangement uses TRBV6-5 and TRBJ1-4; perhaps TRBD1 as D (5 bases). Germline CDR1 reads MNHEY; CDR2 reads SVGAGI. V dropped 0 bases and J dropped 8 bases, with 13 bases sitting between them. The CDR3 is made up of 15 amino acids. Here the CDR3 DNA reads TGTGCCAGCAGTTACTCGACAGTCAGAAGGGAAAAACTGTTTTTT. Residues: CASSYSTVRREKLFF.